This TCR beta chain was profiled in a study of blood T cells in healthy people across ages. Combining a sample-barcoded 5' primer with a J-beta primer mix, a second PCR ran for about 6 to 11 cycles. TCRdb re-analysed the 5' RACE reads in MiXCR, keeping a single row per CDR3 protein. Seen here are 1.5 million to 2 million distinct CDR3 sequences, around 48% observed once, and the top ten hold approximately 2.1%. Germline V gene lookup returns CDR1 MNHEY and CDR2 SMNVEV (reference sequence). The CDR3 is 15 residues long. There were at least 5.5 micrograms of total RNA extracted from every sample. This sequence joins TRBV27 and TRBJ2-5; tentatively, D is TRBD1 (5 bases). The J call may be incorrect, as the DNA end agrees better with TRBJ2-7. Material: blood. The receptor comes from a woman between 40 and 55 years old in good health. Here the CDR3 reads CASSLPGAGQGEQYF. The DNA for the CDR3 is TGTGCCAGCAGTTTACCCGGTGCAGGCCAGGGCGAGCAGTACTTC.